This T cell receptor (beta chain) is from a study of T-cell memory formation after mild COVID-19 (dated by TCRdb to the early 2020s). About the investigation overall: Most TCR sequence clusters were specific to one of the two donors. T-cell clones expanding and contracting after mild COVID-19 in a couple of donors were tracked by longitudinal TCRalpha and TCRbeta repertoire sequencing. Two young, previously healthy adult volunteers, one female and one male, were included in the cohort.

Ficoll-Paque density gradient centrifugation was the method used to isolate PBMCs. This clonotype was counted a few times. Its cognate antigen has yet to be identified. Qualities for individual bases were not recorded, and no much larger clone is one base off. This sample was sequenced with an Illumina NovaSeq 6000. TCRalpha and TCRbeta cDNA libraries were constructed by 5'RACE with constant-segment primers, with sample barcodes and unique molecular identifiers being introduced. RNA was extracted from every sample with Trizol reagent. Libraries were amplified in two PCR steps, with a second sample barcode and Illumina TruSeq adapters added in the second step. Sequencing of the libraries was done on an Illumina NovaSeq, producing 2 x 150 bp paired-end reads. As for the original processing: The reads were demultiplexed and collapsed into UMI-guided consensus sequences using migec v1.2.7. Using mixcr v2.1.11, the UMI consensuses were aligned to TRA and TRB V and J templates and assembled into clonotypes. Clonotypes were classified as expanded or contracted when called significant by both edgeR and NoisET, with noise models trained on biological replicates. edgeR calls used a false discovery rate-adjusted p below 0.01 and a log2 fold-change threshold of 1. PCA with hierarchical clustering of max-normalized trajectories of the 1000 most abundant clonotypes was used as exploratory dynamics analysis. The CD4 or CD8 phenotype of responding clones was assigned using the separately sequenced CD4+ and CD8+ repertoires. The raw public data were reprocessed by TCRdb itself: fastp quality trimming at Q25, MiXCR clonotype calling, in-frame beta chains only. Every distinct CDR3 protein forms one entry, paired with its most common genes and DNA. TCRdb, rather than the study authors, made the V and J calls. The sample profile shows 250,000 to 300,000 distinct CDR3 sequences; 15% to 20% of them were found once. The ten top clones hold 22% of the sample.

Trimming at the junction amounts to 3 bases on V and 8 bases on J, and the germline ends lie 21 bases apart. According to the germline V gene, CDR1 reads SGDLS and CDR2 reads YYNGEE. The CDR3 holds 16 amino acids from the cysteine to the phenylalanine. This entry keeps only the CDR3 DNA: 48 bases, framed from base 1. On the study overall, not on this receptor specifically: Clones contracting from day 15 to 85 had balanced CD4/CD8 phenotypes, while a second wave expanding from day 15 to 37 was biased towards CD4+. The study included only a couple of mild cases, and larger cohorts that include severe cases with pre-infection samples were judged to be necessary. Contracting CD4+ clones were located mainly in the CM and EM memory subsets, whereas CD8+ clones were found to be enriched in EMRA. Some responding clones were detected in pre-infection memory, which suggested that pre-existing cross-reactive memory T cells had joined the SARS-CoV-2 response. SARS-CoV-2 specificity was not confirmed for the second-wave clones peaking on day 37.

The source of this sequence is a young man who had mild COVID-19 (a few samples of this study predate the infection). The sample titles of this study are shuffled in the database, so cell type and time point are left out; the donor was told from shared clones. Specimen: PBMCs or a T cell subset sorted from them (not recorded which). This receptor chain uses TRBV9 and TRBJ2-1; the D segment could be TRBD2, given 7 matching bases. The CDR3 protein sequence reads: CASSGTGGGGGDEQFF. The DNA reads as follows: TGTGCCAGCAGCGGTACCGGGGGCGGGGGTGGTGATGAGCAGTTCTTC.